This record concerns one T cell receptor beta chain sequence. This sample was taken from a study of blood T cell repertoires in COVID-19. CDR3 length equals 15 residues. Germline CDR1 reads SGHRS; CDR2 reads YFSETQ. V shed 1 base, J shed 2 bases, and the junction held 2 bases outside the gene matches. Sequencing used immunoSEQ multiplex PCR; TCRdb keeps in-frame clones, though not all of them. The top ten hold more than 10% of the sample, which has approximately 79,000 clones, 80% seen once. This sequence joins TRBV5-1 and TRBJ1-5, with TRBD1 matching over 8 bases. The sequencing sample was made of peripheral blood. The source is a man between 50 and 59 years old with COVID-19, enrolled during active disease. Here the CDR3 DNA reads TGCGCCAGCAGCTTGACAGGGGGAGGCAATCAGCCCCAGCATTTT. Translated, it gives CASSLTGGGNQPQHF.